The next 27 T cell receptor beta chains were all read from a single sample in a study of PD-1 blockade in classical Hodgkin lymphoma. Stated time point: cycle 4 day 1 (C4D1), after more than five weeks of nivolumab. Every patient had relapsed following autologous stem cell transplantation, and cohorts differed in brentuximab vedotin exposure. Data came from immunoSEQ multiplex PCR; TCRdb stores just in-frame clones and leaves some out. The sample has about 64,000 clones; 91% are singletons. The material sequenced was peripheral blood mononuclear cells (PBMCs), taken before the fourth cycle of nivolumab. The receptors come from a human donor with classical Hodgkin lymphoma.

In this sample, this clone turned up once. The chain links TRBV7-8 to TRBJ1-5, with a tentative D call TRBD1 (5 bases). Germline V gene lookup returns CDR1 SGHVS and CDR2 FQNEAQ. There are 14 residues in the CDR3. Trimming took off 5 bases at V and 3 bases at J, with 11 bases between the two ends. CDR3 DNA: TGTGCCAGCAGCGGCCGGGACCACAATCAGCCCCAGCATTTT. Translated: CASSGRDHNQPQHF. The variable domain in full, completed from reference TRBV7-8 and TRBJ1-5, reads GAGVSQSPRYKVAKRGQDVALRCDPISGHVSLFWYQQALGQGPEFLTYFQNEAQLDKSGLPSDRFFAERPEGSVSTLKIQRTQQEDSAVYLCASSGRDHNQPQHFGDGTRLSIL.

The chain employs TRBV6-6 and TRBJ1-5; no clear D gene. This CDR3 has 16 amino acids. V shed 7 bases and J shed 0 bases, with 16 bases lying between them. The V gene's germline CDR1 is MNHNY and CDR2 SVGAGI (reference sequence). The CDR3 nucleotides read TGTGCCAGCACGACCAACCCAGACGCTAGCAATCAGCCCCAGCATTTT. Amino acids: CASTTNPDASNQPQHF.

The gene calls are TRBV20-1 and TRBJ1-5; D unclear. The CDR3 runs to 9 residues. In germline, CDR1 is DFQATT, CDR2 SNEGSKA (reference sequence). CDR3 sequence: CSRVISQHF. In nucleotides, the CDR3 is TGCAGCCGGGTCATCAGCCAGCATTTT.

The CDR3 reads CASSGGFFGKLFF. DNA for the CDR3: TGTGCCAGCTCGGGAGGTTTTTTCGGGAAACTGTTTTTT. The rearrangement links TRBV27 to TRBJ1-4, with unresolved D. The CDR3 runs 13 residues. Trimming removed 8 bases from V and 11 bases from J, with 18 bases in between. Per the germline V gene, CDR1 is MNHEY and CDR2 is SMNVEV (reference sequence).

In its sample, this clone is medium-sized. V and J are TRBV7-9 and TRBJ2-1; TRBD2 is a possible D gene (7 bases). V was pared by 1 base and J by 4 bases, with 11 bases between. CDR1 is SEHNR and CDR2 is FQNEAQ in the germline V gene (reference sequence). The CDR3 loop spans 15 amino acids. The CDR3 loop reads CASSLVGGRYNEQFF. Here the CDR3 DNA reads TGTGCCAGCAGCTTAGTGGGGGGGCGATACAATGAGCAGTTCTTC.

The chain links TRBV6-6 to TRBJ2-7; 7 positions agree with TRBD1. With 6 bases clipped from V and 2 bases from J, the junction kept 7 bases outside the gene matches. There are 14 residues in the CDR3. From germline, CDR1 is MNHNY and CDR2 SVGAGI (reference sequence). The CDR3 spells CASRSGQATYEQYF. The CDR3 coding sequence is TGTGCCAGCAGATCAGGACAGGCCACCTACGAGCAGTACTTC.

The CDR3 bases are TGTGCTTTAGGTTCTCTTCTGTACGAGCAGTACTTC. Translated: CALGSLLYEQYF. V is TRBV6-1 and J is TRBJ2-7; D ambiguous. This CDR3 has 12 amino acids. Germline V lookup: CDR1 MNHNS, CDR2 SASEGT.

This clone was seen only once. The J gene is TRBJ1-2, the V gene TRBV6-5; D is undetermined. V dropped 0 bases and J dropped 5 bases, with 16 bases sitting between them. CDR1 is MNHEY, CDR2 SVGAGI, per germline. The CDR3 has 16 amino acids. The CDR3 sequence: CASSYSLEGAGYGYTF. The DNA for the CDR3 is TGTGCCAGCAGTTACTCGTTGGAGGGAGCCGGTTATGGCTACACCTTC.

The CDR3 nucleotides are TGTGCCAGCAACCCTGGACAGGGGGCCGTCGGGGAGCTGTTTTTT. This encodes CASNPGQGAVGELFF. The chain combines TRBV27 with TRBJ2-2; 11 bases align to TRBD1. Germline-derived CDR1 and CDR2 are MNHEY and SMNVEV (reference sequence). Unmatched junction bases numbered 8, after V lost 7 bases and J lost 7 bases. This CDR3 has 15 residues.

V gene TRBV5-1 combines with J gene TRBJ1-1, with D unclear. Looked up from germline, CDR1 is SGHRS and CDR2 is YFSETQ. The ends were cut back, 10 bases at V and 11 bases at J, with 9 bases in the middle. This CDR3 region has 8 residues. CDR3: CAAIWAFF. Here the CDR3 DNA reads TGCGCCGCCATTTGGGCTTTCTTT.

The V and J genes are TRBV6-1 and TRBJ1-5; 11 bases match TRBD1. Losses at the gene ends were 1 base for V and 0 bases for J; bases not matched to a gene: 8. The germline gives CDR1 MNHNS, CDR2 SASEGT. The CDR3 covers 19 residues. The CDR3 region has the DNA TGTGCCAGCAGTGAAGGGTGGACAGGGGGCCGCAATAGCAATCAGCCCCAGCATTTT. Encoded protein: CASSEGWTGGRNSNQPQHF.

The chain recombines TRBV5-1 with TRBJ2-3; 7 nucleotides match TRBD1. This CDR3 is 15 amino acids long. Per the germline V gene, CDR1 is SGHRS and CDR2 is YFSETQ. V gave up 0 bases and J gave up 1 base; unmatched junction bases: 2. CDR3 in DNA: TGCGCCAGCAGCTTGGAGGGGGCCGGCACAGATACGCAGTATTTT. Encoded protein: CASSLEGAGTDTQYF.

The chain uses TRBV7-9 and TRBJ2-1; D is undetermined. CDR3 length equals 15 residues. Germline CDR1 reads SEHNR; CDR2 reads FQNEAQ (reference sequence). Trimming took off 2 bases at V and 3 bases at J, with 11 bases between the two ends. DNA of the CDR3: TGTGCCAGCAGCTTAACATCGGATTTCTACAATGAGCAGTTCTTC. Protein sequence: CASSLTSDFYNEQFF.

The chain couples TRBV4-1 to TRBJ1-1; D is ambiguous. Trimming removed 1 base at V and 7 bases at J, with 4 bases between. The CDR3 totals 11 residues. Germline CDR1 and CDR2: MGHRA and YSYEKL. The CDR3 is CASSQADEAFF. The CDR3 DNA sequence: TGCGCCAGCAGCCAAGCGGATGAAGCTTTCTTT.

The chain combines TRBV6-1 with TRBJ2-5; 11 nucleotides align to TRBD2. Germline V gene data show CDR1 as MNHNS and CDR2 as SASEGT. The CDR3 totals 13 residues. After removal of 6 bases from V and 3 bases from J, the junction contained 0 bases not matched to a gene. CDR3 protein: CASRGLAEETQYF. Written as DNA, the CDR3 is TGTGCCAGCAGGGGACTAGCGGAAGAGACCCAGTACTTC.

The sample holds a few counts of this clone. The CDR3 sequence is CASIAQGTGKGQPQHF. CDR3 nucleotides: TGTGCCAGCATTGCCCAGGGGACAGGGAAGGGCCAGCCCCAGCATTTT. The V and J genes are TRBV6-4 and TRBJ1-5; 9 bases match TRBD1. This CDR3 region has 16 residues. The J segment lost 7 bases and the V segment lost 7 bases, leaving 14 bases of the junction unmatched. The germline gives CDR1 MRHNA, CDR2 SNTAGT.

The rearrangement links TRBV7-9 to TRBJ1-4, with TRBD1 as a possible D gene (6 bases). Germline V gene sequence: CDR1 SEHNR, CDR2 FQNEAQ (reference sequence). V was cut by 2 bases and J by 4 bases, with 17 bases left in between. The CDR3 contains 17 residues. The CDR3 DNA follows: TGTGCCAGCAGCTTATTTCAGGGGCCTGGTCTTAATGAAAAACTGTTTTTT. Translation: CASSLFQGPGLNEKLFF.

The genes are TRBV6-6 and TRBJ2-7, with D perhaps TRBD1 (5 bases). V shed 7 bases and J shed 1 base, with 11 bases lying between them. CDR3 length: 13 amino acids. Germline CDR1 is MNHNY and CDR2 is SVGAGI (reference sequence). The chain's CDR3 is CASTPRTSYEQYF. CDR3 nucleotide sequence: TGTGCCAGCACCCCCAGGACATCCTACGAGCAGTACTTC.

This chain joins TRBV10-2 and TRBJ2-7; D perhaps matches TRBD2 (5 bases). The CDR3 spans 12 residues. Germline CDR1 reads WSHSY; CDR2 reads SAAADI. V gave up 11 bases and J gave up 3 bases, with 14 bases separating them. CDR3 in amino acids: CAFADWRYEQYF. The CDR3 DNA is TGCGCCTTCGCGGACTGGCGCTACGAGCAGTACTTC.

The count of this clone is one. This chain uses TRBV5-6 with TRBJ1-5, with no clear D. V lost 0 bases and J lost 7, with 11 bases in between. The CDR3 totals 14 residues. Germline CDR1 is SGHDT and CDR2 is YYEEEE. CDR3 in amino acids: CASSLAGVRQPQHF. The DNA for the CDR3 is TGTGCCAGCAGCTTGGCTGGGGTTCGGCAGCCCCAGCATTTT.

The chain combines TRBV10-2 with TRBJ1-2; D possibly corresponds to TRBD1 (5 bases). Trimming took 2 bases from V and 8 from J, leaving 21 bases between them. This CDR3 has 16 residues. CDR1 and CDR2 (germline): WSHSY, SAAADI. This CDR3 is CASSEILQGAGSGYTF. CDR3 coding DNA: TGCGCCAGCAGTGAGATTCTCCAGGGAGCAGGGAGCGGCTACACCTTC.

This clone came up once. CDR3 DNA sequence: TGTGCCAGCAGGACGGGACTGACCTCCTACGAGCAGTACTTC. Residues: CASRTGLTSYEQYF. The chain combines TRBV27 with TRBJ2-7; TRBD2 is a possible D gene (6 bases). The CDR3 contains 14 residues. The V end lost 6 bases, the J end lost 0 bases, and 12 bases lay between the germline ends. Germline V gene lookup returns CDR1 MNHEY and CDR2 SMNVEV (reference sequence).

The J gene is TRBJ1-2, the V gene TRBV19; D ambiguous. The CDR3 has 12 amino acids. Trimming took off 6 bases at V and 4 bases at J, with 9 bases between the two ends. Germline V gene sequence: CDR1 LNHDA, CDR2 SQIVND (reference sequence). The CDR3 coding sequence is TGTGCCAGTAGCCCCGAGGGCTATGGCTACACCTTC. Encoded protein: CASSPEGYGYTF.

The chain links TRBV7-9 to TRBJ2-7, with D possibly matching TRBD2 (5 bases). Trimming removed 5 bases from V and 4 bases from J, with 18 bases in between. CDR3 length equals 15 residues. CDR1 and CDR2 from the germline V gene are SEHNR and FQNEAQ (reference sequence). This chain's CDR3 is CASSPREGWIYEQYF. The DNA of the CDR3 is TGTGCCAGCAGCCCGAGAGAGGGATGGATATACGAGCAGTACTTC.

A single count supports this clone. This chain links TRBV15 with TRBJ1-1; D is perhaps TRBD1 (5 bases). Trimming cost V 0 bases and J 5 bases, with 10 bases left between them. Germline-derived CDR1 and CDR2 are LNHNV and YYDKDF (reference sequence). CDR3 length: 14 amino acids. The CDR3 DNA reads TGTGCCACCAGCAGAGATCCCGGGGGAACTGAAGCTTTCTTT. It specifies CATSRDPGGTEAFF.

V usage is TRBV14 and J usage is TRBJ2-1; no clear D gene. This CDR3 has 13 residues. V was shortened by 5 bases and J by 7 bases, with 12 bases between the two germline ends. Germline V gene sequence: CDR1 SGHDN, CDR2 FVKESK. CDR3 loop: CASSGLAPNEQFF. The CDR3 DNA reads as TGTGCCAGCAGCGGGCTCGCTCCAAATGAGCAGTTCTTC.

The V call is TRBV18, the J call TRBJ1-1; TRBD1 matches 7 bases. V lost 6 bases to trimming and J lost 3 bases; unmatched junction nucleotides: 4. The CDR3 contains 13 residues. The germline gives CDR1 KGHSH, CDR2 LQKENI. The CDR3 DNA follows: TGTGCCAGCTCGTCCGACAGGGACACTGAAGCTTTCTTT. Its protein is CASSSDRDTEAFF.